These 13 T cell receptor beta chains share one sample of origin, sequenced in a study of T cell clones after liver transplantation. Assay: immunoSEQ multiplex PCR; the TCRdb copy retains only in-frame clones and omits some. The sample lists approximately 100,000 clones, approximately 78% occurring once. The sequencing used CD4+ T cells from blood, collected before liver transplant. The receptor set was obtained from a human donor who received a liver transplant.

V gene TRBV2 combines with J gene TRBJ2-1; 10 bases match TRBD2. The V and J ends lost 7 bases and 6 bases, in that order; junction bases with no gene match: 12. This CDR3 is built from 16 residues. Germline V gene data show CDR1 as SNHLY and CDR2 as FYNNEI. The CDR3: CASKGVRLAGVNEQFF. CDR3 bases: TGTGCCAGCAAGGGGGTTCGGCTAGCGGGAGTCAATGAGCAGTTCTTC.

CDR3 bases: TGTGCTAGTCGGCACGGGGGCATCACAGATACGCAGTATTTT. It yields the protein CASRHGGITDTQYF. This chain joins TRBV12-5 and TRBJ2-3; D tentatively reads TRBD1 or TRBD2 (6 bases each). Between the trimmed V and J ends, which lost 8 bases and 2 bases, there was a span of 14 bases. CDR1 and CDR2 (germline): LGHNT, FRNRAP. This CDR3 spans 14 amino acids.

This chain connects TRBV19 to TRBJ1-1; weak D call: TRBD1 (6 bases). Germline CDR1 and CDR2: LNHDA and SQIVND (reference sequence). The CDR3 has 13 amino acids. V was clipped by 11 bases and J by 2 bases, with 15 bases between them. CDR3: CACQQGPNTEAFF. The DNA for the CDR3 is TGTGCCTGCCAACAGGGTCCCAACACTGAAGCTTTCTTT.

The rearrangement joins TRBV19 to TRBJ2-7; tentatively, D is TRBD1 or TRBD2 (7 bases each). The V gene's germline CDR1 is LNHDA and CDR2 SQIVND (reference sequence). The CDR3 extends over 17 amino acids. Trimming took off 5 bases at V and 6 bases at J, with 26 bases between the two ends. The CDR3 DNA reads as TGTGCCAGTAGTCCCTGGACAGGTTCGGGGGGAAAGGGCGAGCAGTACTTC. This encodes CASSPWTGSGGKGEQYF.

The CDR3 is CASSPRQGYNEQFF. CDR3 bases: TGTGCCAGCAGCCCGAGACAGGGCTACAATGAGCAGTTCTTC. The chain uses TRBV5-6 and TRBJ2-1; 7 bases line up with TRBD1. Germline assignment: CDR1 SGHDT and CDR2 YYEEEE. V shed 4 bases, J shed 3 bases, and the junction held 4 bases outside the gene matches. CDR3 length: 14 amino acids.

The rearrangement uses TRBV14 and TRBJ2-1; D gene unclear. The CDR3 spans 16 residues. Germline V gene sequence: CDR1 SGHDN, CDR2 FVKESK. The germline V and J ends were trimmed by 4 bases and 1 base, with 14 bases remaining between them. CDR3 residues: CASSPLGGDSYNEQFF. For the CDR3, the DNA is TGTGCCAGCAGCCCGCTTGGCGGCGATTCCTACAATGAGCAGTTCTTC.

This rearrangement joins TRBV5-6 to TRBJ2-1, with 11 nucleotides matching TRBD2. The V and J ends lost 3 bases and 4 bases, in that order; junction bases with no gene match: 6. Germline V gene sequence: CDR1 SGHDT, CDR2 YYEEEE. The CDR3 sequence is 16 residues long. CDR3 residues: CASSSLAGGQYNEQFF. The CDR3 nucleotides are TGTGCCAGCAGCTCCCTAGCGGGGGGCCAGTACAATGAGCAGTTCTTC. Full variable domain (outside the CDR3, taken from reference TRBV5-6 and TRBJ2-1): DAGVTQSPTHLIKTRGQQVTLRCSPKSGHDTVSWYQQALGQGPQFIFQYYEEEERQRGNFPDRFSGHQFPNYSSELNVNALLLGDSALYLCASSSLAGGQYNEQFFGPGTRLTVL.

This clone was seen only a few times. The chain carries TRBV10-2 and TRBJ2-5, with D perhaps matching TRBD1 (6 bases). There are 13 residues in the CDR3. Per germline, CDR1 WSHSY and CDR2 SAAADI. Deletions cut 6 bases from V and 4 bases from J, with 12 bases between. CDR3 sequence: CASRFRGTETQYF. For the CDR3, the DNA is TGCGCCAGCAGGTTCAGGGGAACAGAGACCCAGTACTTC.

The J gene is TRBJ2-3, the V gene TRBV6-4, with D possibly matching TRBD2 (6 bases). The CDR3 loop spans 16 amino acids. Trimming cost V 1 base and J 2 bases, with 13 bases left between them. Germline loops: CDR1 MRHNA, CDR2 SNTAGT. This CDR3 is CASSDWGGVNTDTQYF. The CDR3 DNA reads TGTGCCAGCAGTGACTGGGGCGGGGTGAACACAGATACGCAGTATTTT.

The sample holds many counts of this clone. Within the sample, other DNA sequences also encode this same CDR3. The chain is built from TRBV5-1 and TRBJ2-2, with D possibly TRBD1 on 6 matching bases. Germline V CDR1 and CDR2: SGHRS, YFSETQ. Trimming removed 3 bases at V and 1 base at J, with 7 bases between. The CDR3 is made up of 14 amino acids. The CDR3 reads CASSSTGNTGELFF. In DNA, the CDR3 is TGCGCCAGCAGCTCGACAGGGAACACCGGGGAGCTGTTTTTT.

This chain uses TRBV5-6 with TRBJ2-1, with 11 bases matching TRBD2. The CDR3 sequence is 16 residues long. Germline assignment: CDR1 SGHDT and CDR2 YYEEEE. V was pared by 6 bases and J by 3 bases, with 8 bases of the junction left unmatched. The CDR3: CASTSSGGNLYNEQFF. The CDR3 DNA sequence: TGTGCCAGCACTTCTAGCGGGGGGAATCTCTACAATGAGCAGTTCTTC.

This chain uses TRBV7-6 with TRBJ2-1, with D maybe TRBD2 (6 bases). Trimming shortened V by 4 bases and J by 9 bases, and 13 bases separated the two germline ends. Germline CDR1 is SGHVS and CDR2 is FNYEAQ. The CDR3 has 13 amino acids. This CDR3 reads CASSSRLVLEQFF. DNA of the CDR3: TGTGCCAGCAGCTCCAGACTAGTTCTTGAGCAGTTCTTC.

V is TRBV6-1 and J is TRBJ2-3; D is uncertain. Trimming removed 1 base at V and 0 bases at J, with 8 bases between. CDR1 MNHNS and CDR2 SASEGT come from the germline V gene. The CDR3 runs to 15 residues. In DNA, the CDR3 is TGTGCCAGCAGTGAAGGCCCCCGAAGCACAGATACGCAGTATTTT. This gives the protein CASSEGPRSTDTQYF.